Described below is a single TCR beta chain sequence and its context. The data were taken from a study of shared clonotypes between healthy human individuals. The CDR3 runs to 14 residues. V was shortened by 5 bases and J by 11 bases, with 16 bases between the two germline ends. The germline CDR1 and CDR2 sequences are MNHEY and SMNVEV (reference sequence). Profiling relied on immunoSEQ multiplex PCR, and the TCRdb table lists in-frame clones only, not all of them. This table has about 330,000 clones, 74% appearing once. The sample was memory CD4+ T cells sorted from blood. Subset: CD45RA-negative fraction. The TCR originated in a man younger than 40 in good health. This chain joins TRBV27 and TRBJ2-6; D remains ambiguous. As DNA, the CDR3 is TGTGCCAGCAGTCGAACCAAAATATCTGACGTCCTGACTTTC. It specifies CASSRTKISDVLTF.